The 14 T cell receptor beta chains listed next were all sequenced from one sample in a study of blood T cell repertoires in COVID-19. Clones were sequenced by immunoSEQ multiplex PCR, and TCRdb holds only the in-frame ones, with some missing. The sample has 95,000 to 100,000 clones, approximately 92% seen once. The specimen was peripheral blood. The receptors here all came from a man between 45 and 60 years old with active COVID-19.

The chain has TRBV5-5 and TRBJ2-5; D might be TRBD2 (5 bases). CDR1 is SGHKS and CDR2 is YYEKEE in the germline V gene (reference sequence). V lost 1 base, J lost 5 bases, and 15 bases lay in between. The CDR3 covers 15 residues. The CDR3: CASSLRDLAMETQYF. The CDR3 bases are TGTGCCAGCAGCTTGCGGGATTTAGCGATGGAGACCCAGTACTTC.

The J gene is TRBJ1-3, the V gene TRBV9; possibly TRBD1 for D (6 bases). Germline loops: CDR1 SGDLS, CDR2 YYNGEE. Trimming shortened V by 4 bases and J by 4 bases, and 15 bases separated the two germline ends. The CDR3 length is 15 residues. CDR3 protein: CASSPNSGVGNTIYF. CDR3 DNA sequence: TGTGCCAGCAGCCCAAATTCAGGGGTCGGAAACACCATATATTTT.

The J gene is TRBJ1-1, the V gene TRBV27; 7 bases fit TRBD1. CDR1 and CDR2 (germline): MNHEY, SMNVEV (reference sequence). The CDR3 spans 12 residues. J was trimmed by 6 bases and V by 5 bases; bases with no gene match: 3. The CDR3 loop reads CASSKQGSEAFF. CDR3 DNA sequence: TGTGCCAGCAGTAAACAGGGGTCTGAAGCTTTCTTT.

This clone appeared a single time. This chain uses TRBV28 with TRBJ1-1, with a weak D call TRBD1 (6 bases). Trimming took off 6 bases at V and 1 base at J, with 21 bases between the two ends. Germline loops: CDR1 MDHEN, CDR2 SYDVKM. This CDR3 is built from 17 residues. For the CDR3, the DNA is TGTGCCAGCAGCCAAATACTCCTCGGGACACGGAACACTGAAGCTTTCTTT. As protein: CASSQILLGTRNTEAFF.

This chain joins TRBV7-8 and TRBJ2-1, with TRBD2 matching over 7 bases. The CDR3 covers 13 residues. V lost 3 bases to trimming and J lost 13 bases; unmatched junction nucleotides: 9. Germline CDR1 is SGHVS and CDR2 is FQNEAQ. As DNA, the CDR3 is TGTGCCAGCAGCTTGGGGGACCGCGGGGGACAGTTCTTC. Encoded protein: CASSLGDRGGQFF.

The rearrangement uses TRBV14 and TRBJ1-1, with 8 bases matching TRBD1. Losses at the gene ends were 5 bases for V and 5 bases for J; bases not matched to a gene: 7. CDR3 size: 14 residues. Germline values: CDR1 SGHDN, CDR2 FVKESK. CDR3 bases: TGTGCCAGCAGCGCACAGGGGGTGCGGACTGAAGCTTTCTTT. This codes for CASSAQGVRTEAFF.

This clone was observed once. At the DNA level, this CDR3 is encoded by other sequences in the same sample as well. The genes are TRBV3-1 (or the pseudogene TRBV3-2) and TRBJ2-5; the D is unclear. The germline V gene encodes CDR1 LGHDT and CDR2 YNNKEL (reference sequence). V was clipped by 0 bases and J by 8 bases, with 7 bases between them. CDR3 length: 12 amino acids. CDR3 loop: CASSQDERTQYF. The CDR3 coding sequence is TGTGCCAGCAGCCAAGATGAGAGAACCCAGTACTTC.

There are a few counts of this clone. The chain has TRBV7-8 and TRBJ2-7, with D uncertain. V shed 5 bases and J shed 4 bases, with 9 bases lying between them. From germline, CDR1 is SGHVS and CDR2 FQNEAQ. The CDR3 covers 12 residues. The chain's CDR3 is CASSGQVYEQYF. The CDR3 DNA is TGTGCCAGCAGCGGGCAGGTTTACGAGCAGTACTTC.

This clone showed up just once. The rearrangement links TRBV9 to TRBJ2-1; 7 nucleotides align to TRBD1. The trim removed 10 bases at V and 5 bases at J, leaving 6 bases unmatched. CDR3 length: 12 residues. CDR1 and CDR2 (germline): SGDLS, YYNGEE. This CDR3 reads CASGGSDNEQFF. The CDR3 nucleotides are TGTGCCTCAGGGGGTAGCGACAATGAGCAGTTCTTC.

The rearrangement uses TRBV5-1 and TRBJ2-3, with 10 bases fitting TRBD2. V trimming: 4 bases; J trimming: 2 bases; junction bases outside the gene matches: 10. Germline CDR1 SGHRS, CDR2 YFSETQ. The CDR3 has 17 residues. The CDR3 protein is CASSPRISGRNTDTQYF. CDR3 nucleotides: TGCGCCAGCAGCCCCCGCATTAGCGGGAGGAACACAGATACGCAGTATTTT.

The chain joins TRBV10-3 to TRBJ2-7; the match to TRBD2 covers 7 bases. V shed 2 bases, J shed 7 bases, and the junction held 14 bases outside the gene matches. Germline V gene sequence: CDR1 ENHRY, CDR2 SYGVKD. The CDR3 is 16 residues long. The CDR3 spells CAISEPTGTTAGEQYF. The CDR3 bases are TGTGCCATCAGTGAGCCTACCGGGACTACCGCCGGGGAGCAGTACTTC.

CDR3 coding DNA: TGTGCCAGCAGCCCCGACAGGGGTAGCAATCAGCCCCAGCATTTT. Translated: CASSPDRGSNQPQHF. The chain carries TRBV7-2 and TRBJ1-5, with TRBD1 matching over 8 bases. This CDR3 comprises 15 residues. CDR1 SGHTA and CDR2 FQGNSA come from the germline V gene. With 5 bases clipped from V and 0 bases from J, the junction kept 3 bases outside the gene matches. The variable domain in full, with the rest retrieved from reference TRBV7-2 and TRBJ1-5, is GAGVSQSPSNKVTEKGKDVELRCDPISGHTALYWYRQSLGQGLEFLIYFQGNSAPDKSGLPSDRFSAERTGGSVSTLTIQRTQQEDSAVYLCASSPDRGSNQPQHFGDGTRLSIL.

The chain uses TRBV12-3 or TRBV12-4 and TRBJ2-2; D remains ambiguous. This CDR3 contains 13 residues. V lost 3 bases, J lost 6 bases, and 8 bases lay in between. CDR3 bases: TGTGCCAGCAGTTTTGGAGCACCCGGGGAGCTGTTTTTT. Translation: CASSFGAPGELFF.

The V gene is TRBV9, the J gene TRBJ1-1; no clear D gene. The CDR3 is made up of 16 amino acids. V lost 3 bases to trimming and J lost 6 bases, with 21 bases between them. Germline V gives CDR1 SGDLS, CDR2 YYNGEE. Here the CDR3 reads CASSDSIGTNPPEAFF. CDR3 sequence (DNA): TGTGCCAGCAGCGACAGCATAGGCACCAACCCCCCTGAAGCTTTCTTT.